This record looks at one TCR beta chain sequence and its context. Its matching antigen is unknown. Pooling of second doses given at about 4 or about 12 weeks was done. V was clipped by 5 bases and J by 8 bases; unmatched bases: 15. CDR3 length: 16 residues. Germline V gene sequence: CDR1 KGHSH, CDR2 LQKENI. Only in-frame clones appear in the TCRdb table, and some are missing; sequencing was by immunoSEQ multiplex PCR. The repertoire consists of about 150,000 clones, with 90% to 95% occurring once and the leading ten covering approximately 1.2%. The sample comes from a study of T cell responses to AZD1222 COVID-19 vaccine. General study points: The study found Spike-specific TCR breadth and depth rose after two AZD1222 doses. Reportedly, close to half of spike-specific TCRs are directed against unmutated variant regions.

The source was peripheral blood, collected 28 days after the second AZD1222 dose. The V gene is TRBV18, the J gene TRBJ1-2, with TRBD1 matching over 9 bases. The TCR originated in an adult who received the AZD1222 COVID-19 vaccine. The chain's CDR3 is CASSSASRGQGKGYTF. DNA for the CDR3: TGTGCCAGCTCATCCGCATCCCGTGGACAGGGGAAGGGCTACACCTTC.